Listed here is a single T cell receptor beta chain. The target antigen is unknown. This entry comes from a study of T cells in Graves' hyperthyroidism and ophthalmopathy. Study background: Peripheral blood was secured at the point of initial diagnosis, before any treatment.

Study outcomes and limitations: Blood held most thyroid clonotypes expanded above 0.001 frequency. For ophthalmopathy, model prediction preceded onset by a median about 6.2 months.

Amplified TCR beta CDR3 regions came from RNA transcripts. The HTBI set primed first-round TCR CDR3 RT-PCR. TCRdb reanalysed the multiplex PCR reads using MiXCR and keeps one entry per CDR3 protein. The data show about 270,000 distinct CDR3 sequences, 22% seen once. The clonotype originates from a young man with Graves' ophthalmopathy. Material for sequencing was blood.

Here the CDR3 reads CASSSIKGTGNQPQHF. The CDR3 DNA reads TGTGCCAGCAGCTCGATAAAGGGGACAGGCAATCAGCCCCAGCATTTT. J is TRBJ1-5 and V is TRBV7-8, with TRBD1 matching 7 bases. CDR3 length equals 16 residues. The V segment lost 4 bases and the J segment 2 bases; nucleotides outside the gene matches: 8. CDR1 SGHVS and CDR2 FQNEAQ come from the germline V gene.